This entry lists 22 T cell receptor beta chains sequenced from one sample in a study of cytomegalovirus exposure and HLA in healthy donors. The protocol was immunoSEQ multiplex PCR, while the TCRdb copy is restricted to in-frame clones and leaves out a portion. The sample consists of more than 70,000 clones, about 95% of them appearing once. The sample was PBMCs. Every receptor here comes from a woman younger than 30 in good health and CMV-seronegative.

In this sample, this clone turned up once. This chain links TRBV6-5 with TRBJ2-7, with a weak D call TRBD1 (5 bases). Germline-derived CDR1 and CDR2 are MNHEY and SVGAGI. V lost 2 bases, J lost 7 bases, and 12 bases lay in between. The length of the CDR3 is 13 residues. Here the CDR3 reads CASSYGRVEEQYF. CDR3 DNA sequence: TGTGCCAGCAGTTACGGCAGGGTGGAGGAGCAGTACTTC.

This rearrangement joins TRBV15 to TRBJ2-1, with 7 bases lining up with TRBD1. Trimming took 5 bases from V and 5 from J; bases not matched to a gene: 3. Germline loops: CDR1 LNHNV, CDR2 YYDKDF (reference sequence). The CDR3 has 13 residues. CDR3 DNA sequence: TGTGCCACCAGCGGGACAGACCACAATGAGCAGTTCTTC. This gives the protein CATSGTDHNEQFF. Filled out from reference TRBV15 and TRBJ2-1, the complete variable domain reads DAMVIQNPRYQVTQFGKPVTLSCSQTLNHNVMYWYQQKSSQAPKLLFHYYDKDFNNEADTPDNFQSRRPNTSFCFLDIRSPGLGDTAMYLCATSGTDHNEQFFGPGTRLTVL.

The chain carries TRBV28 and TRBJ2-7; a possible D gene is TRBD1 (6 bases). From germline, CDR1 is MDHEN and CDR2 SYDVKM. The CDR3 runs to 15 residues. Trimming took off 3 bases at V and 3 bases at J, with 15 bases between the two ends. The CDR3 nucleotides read TGTGCCAGCAGTTTCCTCACCCGGACAGTCTACGAGCAGTACTTC. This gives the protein CASSFLTRTVYEQYF. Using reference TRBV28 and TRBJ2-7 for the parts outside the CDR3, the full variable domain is DVKVTQSSRYLVKRTGEKVFLECVQDMDHENMFWYRQDPGLGLRLIYFSYDVKMKEKGDIPEGYSVSREKKERFSLILESASTNQTSMYLCASSFLTRTVYEQYFGPGTRLTVT.

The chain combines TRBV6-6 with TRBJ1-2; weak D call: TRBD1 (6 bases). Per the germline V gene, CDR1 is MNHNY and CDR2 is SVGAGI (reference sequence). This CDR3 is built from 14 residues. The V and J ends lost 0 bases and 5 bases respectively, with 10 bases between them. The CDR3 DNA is TGTGCCAGCAGTTACTCGACAGGAAAATATGGCTACACCTTC. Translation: CASSYSTGKYGYTF.

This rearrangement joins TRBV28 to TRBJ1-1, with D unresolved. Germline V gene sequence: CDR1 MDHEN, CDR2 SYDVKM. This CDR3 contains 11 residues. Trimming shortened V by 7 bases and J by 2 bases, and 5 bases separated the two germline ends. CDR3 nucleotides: TGTGCCAGCACCGTAAACACTGAAGCTTTCTTT. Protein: CASTVNTEAFF.

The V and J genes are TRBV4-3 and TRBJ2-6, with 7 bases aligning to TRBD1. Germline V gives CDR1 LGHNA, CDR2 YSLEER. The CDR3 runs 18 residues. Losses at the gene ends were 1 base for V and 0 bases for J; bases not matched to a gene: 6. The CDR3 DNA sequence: TGCGCCAGCAGCCAAGTCAGGGGGAAGAGCTCTGGGGCCAACGTCCTGACTTTC. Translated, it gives CASSQVRGKSSGANVLTF.

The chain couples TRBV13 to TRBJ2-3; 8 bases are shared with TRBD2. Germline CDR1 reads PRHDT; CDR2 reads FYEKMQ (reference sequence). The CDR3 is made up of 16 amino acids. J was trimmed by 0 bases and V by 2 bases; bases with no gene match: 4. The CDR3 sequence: CASSLSPSGSTDTQYF. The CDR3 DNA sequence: TGTGCCAGCAGCTTATCCCCTAGCGGGAGCACAGATACGCAGTATTTT.

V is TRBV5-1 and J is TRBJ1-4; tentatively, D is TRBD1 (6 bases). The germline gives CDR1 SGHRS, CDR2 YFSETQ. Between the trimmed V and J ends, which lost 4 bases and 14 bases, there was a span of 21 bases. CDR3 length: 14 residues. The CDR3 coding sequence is TGCGCCAGCAGCGTTTCCGGGACATCGGAAAGGCTGTTTTTT. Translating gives CASSVSGTSERLFF.

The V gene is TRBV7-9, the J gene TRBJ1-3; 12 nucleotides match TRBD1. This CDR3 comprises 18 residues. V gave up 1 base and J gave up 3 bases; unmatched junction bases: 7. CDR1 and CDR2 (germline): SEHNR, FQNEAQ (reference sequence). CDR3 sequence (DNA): TGTGCCAGCAGCTTAGGGGACAGGGGGCTCAGAGGTGGAAACACCATATATTTT. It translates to CASSLGDRGLRGGNTIYF.

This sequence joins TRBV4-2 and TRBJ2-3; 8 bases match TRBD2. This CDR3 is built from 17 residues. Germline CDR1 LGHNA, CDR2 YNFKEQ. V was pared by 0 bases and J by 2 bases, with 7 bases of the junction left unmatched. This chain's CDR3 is CASSQEGGGGPTDTQYF. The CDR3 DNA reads TGTGCCAGCAGCCAAGAGGGGGGCGGGGGGCCCACAGATACGCAGTATTTT.

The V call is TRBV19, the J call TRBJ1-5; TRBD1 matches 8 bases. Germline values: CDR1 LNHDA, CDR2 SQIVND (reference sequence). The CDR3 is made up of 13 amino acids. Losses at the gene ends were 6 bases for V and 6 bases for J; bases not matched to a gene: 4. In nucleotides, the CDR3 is TGTGCCAGTAGCTACACAGGGGGTCAGCCCCAGCATTTT. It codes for CASSYTGGQPQHF.

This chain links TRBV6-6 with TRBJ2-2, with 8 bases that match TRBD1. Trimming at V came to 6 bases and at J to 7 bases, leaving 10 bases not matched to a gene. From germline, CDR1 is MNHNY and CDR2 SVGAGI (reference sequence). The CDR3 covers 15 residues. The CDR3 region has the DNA TGTGCCAGCAGCTCCCCGAAGGGGACAGGCGGGGAGCTGTTTTTT. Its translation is CASSSPKGTGGELFF.

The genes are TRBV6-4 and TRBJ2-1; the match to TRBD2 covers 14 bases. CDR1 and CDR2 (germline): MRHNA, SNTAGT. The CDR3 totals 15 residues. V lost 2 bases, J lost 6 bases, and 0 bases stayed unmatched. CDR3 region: CASSDGTSGGNEQFF. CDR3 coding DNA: TGTGCCAGCAGTGACGGGACTAGCGGGGGCAATGAGCAGTTCTTC.

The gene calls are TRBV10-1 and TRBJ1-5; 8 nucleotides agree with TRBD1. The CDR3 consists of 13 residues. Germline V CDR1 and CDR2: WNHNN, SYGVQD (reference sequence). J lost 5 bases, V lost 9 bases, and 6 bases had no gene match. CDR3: CARRDRSDQPQHF. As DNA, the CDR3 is TGCGCCAGGAGGGACAGGTCGGATCAGCCCCAGCATTTT.

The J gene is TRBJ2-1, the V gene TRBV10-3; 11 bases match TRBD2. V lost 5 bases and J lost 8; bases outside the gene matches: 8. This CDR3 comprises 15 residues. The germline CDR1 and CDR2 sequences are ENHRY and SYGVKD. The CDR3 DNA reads TGTGCCATCAGTACCTTAGCGGGAGGGCGCGATGAGCAGTTCTTC. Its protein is CAISTLAGGRDEQFF.

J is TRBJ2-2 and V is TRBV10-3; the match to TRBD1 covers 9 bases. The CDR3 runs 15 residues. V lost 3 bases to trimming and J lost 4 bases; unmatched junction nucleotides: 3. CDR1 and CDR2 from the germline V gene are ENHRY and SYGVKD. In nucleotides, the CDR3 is TGTGCCATCAGTGAACGGACAGGGGTCACCGGGGAGCTGTTTTTT. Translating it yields CAISERTGVTGELFF.

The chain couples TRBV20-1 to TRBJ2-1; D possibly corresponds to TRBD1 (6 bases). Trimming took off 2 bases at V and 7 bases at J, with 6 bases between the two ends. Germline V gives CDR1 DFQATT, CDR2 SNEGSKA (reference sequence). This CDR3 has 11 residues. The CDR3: CSARQGNEQFF. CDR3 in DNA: TGCAGTGCTAGACAGGGGAATGAGCAGTTCTTC.

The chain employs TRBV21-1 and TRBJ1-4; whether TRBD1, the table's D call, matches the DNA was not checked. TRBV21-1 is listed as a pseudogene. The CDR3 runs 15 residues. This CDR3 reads CARGTTSGPNEKLFF. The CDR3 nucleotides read TGTGCCAGAGGGACAACGAGCGGCCCGAATGAAAAACTGTTTTTT.

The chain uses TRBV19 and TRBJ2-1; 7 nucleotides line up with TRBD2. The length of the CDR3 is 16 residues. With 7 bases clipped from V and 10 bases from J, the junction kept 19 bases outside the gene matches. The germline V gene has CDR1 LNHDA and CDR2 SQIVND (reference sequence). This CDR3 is CASTSTWASGSGEQFF. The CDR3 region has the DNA TGTGCCAGTACCTCAACGTGGGCTAGCGGTTCGGGGGAGCAGTTCTTC.

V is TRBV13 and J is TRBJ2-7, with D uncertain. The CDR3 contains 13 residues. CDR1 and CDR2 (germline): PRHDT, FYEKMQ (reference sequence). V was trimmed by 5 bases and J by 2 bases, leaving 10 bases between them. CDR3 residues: CASSPLLTYEQYF. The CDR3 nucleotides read TGTGCCAGCAGCCCCCTATTGACCTACGAGCAGTACTTC.

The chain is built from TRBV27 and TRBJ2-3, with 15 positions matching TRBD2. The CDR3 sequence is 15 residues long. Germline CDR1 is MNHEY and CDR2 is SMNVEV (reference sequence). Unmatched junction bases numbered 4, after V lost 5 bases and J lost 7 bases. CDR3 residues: CASSPGTSGRNTQYF. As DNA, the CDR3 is TGTGCCAGCAGTCCCGGGACTAGCGGGAGGAATACGCAGTATTTT.

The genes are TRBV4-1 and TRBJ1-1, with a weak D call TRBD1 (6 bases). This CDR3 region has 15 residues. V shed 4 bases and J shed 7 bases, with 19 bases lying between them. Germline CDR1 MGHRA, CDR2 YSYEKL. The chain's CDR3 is CASSLTQGFDGEAFF. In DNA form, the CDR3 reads TGCGCCAGCAGCCTTACACAGGGTTTTGACGGTGAAGCTTTCTTT.